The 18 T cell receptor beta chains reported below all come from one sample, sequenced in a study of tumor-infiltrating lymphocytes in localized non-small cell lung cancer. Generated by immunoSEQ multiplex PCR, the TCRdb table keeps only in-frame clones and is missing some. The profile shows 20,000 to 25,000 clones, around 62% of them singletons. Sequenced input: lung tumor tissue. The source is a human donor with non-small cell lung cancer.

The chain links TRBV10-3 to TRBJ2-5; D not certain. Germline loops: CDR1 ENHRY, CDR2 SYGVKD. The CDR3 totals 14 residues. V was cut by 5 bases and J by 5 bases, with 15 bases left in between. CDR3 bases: TGTGCCATCAGTCCCAGCTTCGGGTCGGAGACCCAGTACTTC. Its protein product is CAISPSFGSETQYF.

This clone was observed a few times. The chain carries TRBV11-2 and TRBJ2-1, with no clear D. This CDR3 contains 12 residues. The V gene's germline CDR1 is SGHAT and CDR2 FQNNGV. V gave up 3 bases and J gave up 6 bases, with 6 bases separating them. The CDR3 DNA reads TGTGCCAGCAGCTTGACCATCAATGAGCAGTTCTTC. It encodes CASSLTINEQFF.

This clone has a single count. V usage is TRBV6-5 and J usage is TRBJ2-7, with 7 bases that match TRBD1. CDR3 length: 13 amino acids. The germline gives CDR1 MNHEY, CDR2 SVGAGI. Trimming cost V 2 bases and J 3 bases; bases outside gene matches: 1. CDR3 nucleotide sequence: TGTGCCAGCAGTTACGGGGACAGCTACGAGCAGTACTTC. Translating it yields CASSYGDSYEQYF.

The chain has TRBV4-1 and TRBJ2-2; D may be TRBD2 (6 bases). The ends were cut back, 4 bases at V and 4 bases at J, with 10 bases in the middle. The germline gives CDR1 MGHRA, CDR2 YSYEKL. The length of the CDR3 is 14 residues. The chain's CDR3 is CASSPWDSTGELFF. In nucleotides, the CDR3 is TGCGCCAGCAGCCCTTGGGACTCCACCGGGGAGCTGTTTTTT.

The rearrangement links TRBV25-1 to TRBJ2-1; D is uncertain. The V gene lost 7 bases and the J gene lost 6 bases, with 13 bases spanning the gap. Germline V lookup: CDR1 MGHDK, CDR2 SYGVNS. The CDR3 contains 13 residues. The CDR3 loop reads CASKLVSSNEQFF. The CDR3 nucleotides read TGTGCCAGCAAGCTGGTCTCCAGCAATGAGCAGTTCTTC.

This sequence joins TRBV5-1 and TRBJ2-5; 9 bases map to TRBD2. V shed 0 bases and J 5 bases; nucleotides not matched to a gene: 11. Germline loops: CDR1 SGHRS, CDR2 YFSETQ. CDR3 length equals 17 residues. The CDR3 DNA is TGCGCCAGCAGCTTGGGCGGGAGGGCCCGGGCCGGCGAGACCCAGTACTTC. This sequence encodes CASSLGGRARAGETQYF.

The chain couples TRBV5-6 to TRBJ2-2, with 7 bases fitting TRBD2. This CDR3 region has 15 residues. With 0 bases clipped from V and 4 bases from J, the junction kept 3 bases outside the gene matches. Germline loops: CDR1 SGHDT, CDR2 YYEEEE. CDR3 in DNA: TGTGCCAGCAGCTTGGGGGTAGCGGGCACCGGGGAGCTGTTTTTT. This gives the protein CASSLGVAGTGELFF.

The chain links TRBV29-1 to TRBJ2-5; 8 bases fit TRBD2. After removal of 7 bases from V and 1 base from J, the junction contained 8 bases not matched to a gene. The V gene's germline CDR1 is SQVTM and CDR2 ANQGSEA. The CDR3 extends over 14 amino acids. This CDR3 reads CSGAAGATQETQYF. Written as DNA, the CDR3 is TGCAGCGGAGCAGCGGGAGCGACCCAAGAGACCCAGTACTTC.

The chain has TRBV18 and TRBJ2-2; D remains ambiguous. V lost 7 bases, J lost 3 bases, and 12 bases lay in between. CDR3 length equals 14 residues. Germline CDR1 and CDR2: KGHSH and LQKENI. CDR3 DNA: TGTGCCAGCTTCCCGATCGTGGACACCGGGGAGCTGTTTTTT. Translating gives CASFPIVDTGELFF.

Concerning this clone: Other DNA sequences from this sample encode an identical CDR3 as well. CDR3 protein: CATLGQSVYEQYF. The DNA for the CDR3 is TGTGCCACCCTGGGACAGTCAGTCTACGAGCAGTACTTC. The J gene is TRBJ2-7, the V gene TRBV6-1, with 7 bases identical to TRBD1. Germline lookup yields CDR1 MNHNS and CDR2 SASEGT. CDR3 length equals 13 residues. J gave up 3 bases and V 10 bases, and 9 bases lay outside the gene matches.

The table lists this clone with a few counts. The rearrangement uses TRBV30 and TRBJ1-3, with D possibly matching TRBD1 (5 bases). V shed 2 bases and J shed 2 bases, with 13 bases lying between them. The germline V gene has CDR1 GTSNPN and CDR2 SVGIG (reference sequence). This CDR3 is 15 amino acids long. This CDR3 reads CAWSPRGTTGNTIYF. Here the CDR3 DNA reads TGTGCCTGGAGTCCTCGGGGCACGACTGGAAACACCATATATTTT.

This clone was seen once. The CDR3 is CASSELSPGRSMGDTQYF. The CDR3 DNA is TGTGCCAGCAGTGAACTCTCCCCCGGGCGCTCCATGGGCGATACGCAGTATTTT. This rearrangement joins TRBV6-1 to TRBJ2-3; no firm D call. Germline CDR1 and CDR2: MNHNS and SASEGT. The germline V and J ends were trimmed by 2 bases and 6 bases, with 24 bases remaining between them. CDR3 length equals 18 residues.

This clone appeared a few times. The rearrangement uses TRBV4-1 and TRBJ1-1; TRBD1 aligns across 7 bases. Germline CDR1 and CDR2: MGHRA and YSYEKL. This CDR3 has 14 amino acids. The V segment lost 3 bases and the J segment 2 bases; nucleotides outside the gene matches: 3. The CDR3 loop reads CASSQGQTNTEAFF. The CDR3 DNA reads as TGCGCCAGCAGCCAGGGACAGACCAACACTGAAGCTTTCTTT.

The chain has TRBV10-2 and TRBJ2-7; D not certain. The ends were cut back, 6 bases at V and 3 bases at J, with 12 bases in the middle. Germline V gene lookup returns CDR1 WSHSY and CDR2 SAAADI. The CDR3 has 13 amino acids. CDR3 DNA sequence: TGCGCCAGCAGGGAAAGTCTTTTCTACGAGCAGTACTTC. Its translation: CASRESLFYEQYF.

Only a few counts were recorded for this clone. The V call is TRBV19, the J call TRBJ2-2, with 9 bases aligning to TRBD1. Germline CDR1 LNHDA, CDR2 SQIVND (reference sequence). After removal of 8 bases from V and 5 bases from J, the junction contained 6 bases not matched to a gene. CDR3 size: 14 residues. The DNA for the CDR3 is TGTGCCAGTCGGGACAGGGTTGGGACCGGGGAGCTGTTTTTT. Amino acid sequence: CASRDRVGTGELFF.

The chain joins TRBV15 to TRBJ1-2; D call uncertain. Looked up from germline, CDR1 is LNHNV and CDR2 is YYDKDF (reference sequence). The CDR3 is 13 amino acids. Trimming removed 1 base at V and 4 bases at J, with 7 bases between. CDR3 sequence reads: CATSRGPSYGYTF. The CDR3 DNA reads TGTGCCACCAGCAGAGGTCCTAGCTATGGCTACACCTTC.

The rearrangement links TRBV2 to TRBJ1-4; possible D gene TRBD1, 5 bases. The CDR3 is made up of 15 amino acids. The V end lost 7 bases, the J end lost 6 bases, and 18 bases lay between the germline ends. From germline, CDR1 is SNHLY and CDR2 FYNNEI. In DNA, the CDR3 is TGTGCCAGCATCCGCTCGGGACGGTGGGATGAAAAACTGTTTTTT. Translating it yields CASIRSGRWDEKLFF.

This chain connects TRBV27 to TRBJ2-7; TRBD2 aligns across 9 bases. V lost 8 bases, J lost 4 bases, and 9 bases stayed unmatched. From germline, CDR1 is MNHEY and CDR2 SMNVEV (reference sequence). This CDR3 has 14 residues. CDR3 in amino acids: CASGVRAGGYEQYF. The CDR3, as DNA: TGTGCCAGCGGGGTTAGGGCGGGGGGGTACGAGCAGTACTTC.